This T cell receptor beta chain was captured by sequencing in a study of blood T cell repertoires in COVID-19. About the study: Collection of acute and convalescent COVID-19 samples took place in the United States, Italy and Spain. T cells, B-cell-depleted T cells, or PBMCs supplied cDNA or gDNA.

Per the original methods: By means of reference gene primer amplification, nucleated cell counts were estimated. Only in-frame clones appear in the TCRdb table, and some are missing; sequencing was by immunoSEQ multiplex PCR. The V and J calls and clone size were taken over from that table, and D and trimming were inferred from the DNA. The sample yields about 100,000 clones, roughly nine tenths seen once. This TCR came from a man aged 50-59 years with active COVID-19. The material sequenced was peripheral blood.

The chain's CDR3 is CASSLWYDRTGDRETQYF. CDR3 bases: TGTGCCAGCAGCTTGTGGTACGATCGTACAGGGGATAGAGAGACCCAGTACTTC. V and J are TRBV7-9 and TRBJ2-5, with 7 bases matching TRBD1. The CDR3 length is 18 residues. V shed 3 bases, J shed 4 bases, and the junction held 17 bases outside the gene matches. Germline V lookup: CDR1 SEHNR, CDR2 FQNEAQ (reference sequence).